This record concerns one TCR beta chain sequence. Its antigen remains unknown. The record originates from a study of shared clonotypes between healthy human individuals. General study findings and limits: The sampled material consisted only of blood, and tissue repertoires are likely to differ. When naive CD4 clonotypes were compared across a handful of donors, approximately 4.9% were shared. Larger richness was generally estimated for naive than memory subsets.

Sorted-subset replicate PCR reactions were performed with around 210 ng DNA, corresponding to 30,000 or so T cell genomes. The repertoire was sequenced with immunoSEQ multiplex PCR; TCRdb's copy has only in-frame clones and lacks some. The sample yields approximately 320,000 clones, approximately 74% seen once. Input material: memory CD4+ T cells sorted from blood. As for subset: CD45RA-negative fraction. This TCR was sampled from a man aged 25-45 years in good health.

The CDR3 spells CASSLGAQRDTQYF. CDR3 nucleotides: TGTGCCAGCAGCTTGGGGGCGCAACGGGATACGCAGTATTTT. The rearrangement joins TRBV5-6 to TRBJ2-3; D is uncertain. From germline, CDR1 is SGHDT and CDR2 YYEEEE. The CDR3 contains 14 residues. The V and J ends lost 0 bases and 6 bases respectively, with 11 bases between them.